The clone carrying this TCR beta chain was observed a single time. The junction shows a germline mismatch at one end, possibly a read error. This entry belongs to a study of tumor-infiltrating lymphocytes in primary liver carcinoma. Co-extracting RNA and DNA was done with about 20-34 mg of unsorted bulk tissue as input. Germline CDR1 reads SQVTM; CDR2 reads ANQGSEA. This CDR3 contains 13 residues. TCR beta cDNA came from around 0.5 ug total RNA, primed with a constant-region primer. Nested multiplex PCR, run for three rounds with slightly modified ARM-PCR, yielded TCR beta libraries. The opening two PCR rounds, nine to eleven cycles each, paired TRBV1-TRBV30 forward primers with a C-beta reverse primer. In TCRdb, the multiplex PCR reads were re-called with MiXCR into one record per CDR3 protein. There are about 190,000 distinct CDR3 sequences in the sample; around 81% occur only once, and 15% to 20% lies in the top ten.

This TCR derives from a man aged 40-49 years with primary liver carcinoma and hepatitis B virus infection. This chain connects TRBV29-1 to TRBJ1-2; tentatively, D is TRBD1 (6 bases). The sample comprised tumor tissue from primary liver carcinoma. Here the CDR3 reads CNVFGQTNYGYTF. The CDR3 DNA sequence: TGCAACGTTTTCGGACAGACTAACTATGGTTACACCTTC.